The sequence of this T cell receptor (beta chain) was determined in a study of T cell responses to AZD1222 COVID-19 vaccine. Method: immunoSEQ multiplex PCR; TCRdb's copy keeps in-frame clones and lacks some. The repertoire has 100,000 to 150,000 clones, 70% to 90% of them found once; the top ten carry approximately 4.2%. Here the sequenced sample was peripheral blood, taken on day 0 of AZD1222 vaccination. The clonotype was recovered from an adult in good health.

The CDR3 nucleotides are TGTGCCAGCAGCCCTCCTGGAGAGACCCAGTACTTC. This codes for CASSPPGETQYF. The rearrangement uses TRBV7-2 and TRBJ2-5, with no clear D. There are 12 residues in the CDR3. In germline, CDR1 is SGHTA, CDR2 FQGNSA. Between the trimmed V and J ends, which lost 5 bases and 4 bases, there was a span of 8 bases.